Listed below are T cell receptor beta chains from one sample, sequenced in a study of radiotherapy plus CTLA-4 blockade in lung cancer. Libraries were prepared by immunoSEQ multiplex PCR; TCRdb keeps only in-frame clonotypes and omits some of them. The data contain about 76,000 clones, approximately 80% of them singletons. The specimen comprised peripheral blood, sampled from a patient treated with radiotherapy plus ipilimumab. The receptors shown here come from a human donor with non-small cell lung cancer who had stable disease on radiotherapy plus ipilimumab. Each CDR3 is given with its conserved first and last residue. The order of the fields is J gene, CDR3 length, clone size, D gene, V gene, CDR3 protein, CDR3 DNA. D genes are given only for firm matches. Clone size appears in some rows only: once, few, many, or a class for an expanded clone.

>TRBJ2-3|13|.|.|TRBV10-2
CASSVTSTDTQYF
TGCGCCAGCAGTGTCACTAGCACAGATACGCAGTATTTT
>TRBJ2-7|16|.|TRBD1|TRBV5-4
CASSLAWGQGLYEQYF
TGTGCCAGCAGCTTGGCCTGGGGACAGGGGCTGTACGAGCAGTACTTC
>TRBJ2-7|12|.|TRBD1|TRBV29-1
CSVVKGANEQYF
TGCAGCGTTGTTAAGGGGGCCAACGAGCAGTACTTC
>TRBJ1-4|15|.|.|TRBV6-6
CASSYSHTVGEKLFF
TGTGCCAGCAGTTACTCGCACACGGTTGGAGAAAAACTGTTTTTT
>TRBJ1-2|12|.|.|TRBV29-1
CSVDGGPGGYTF
TGCAGCGTTGATGGCGGCCCGGGCGGCTACACCTTC
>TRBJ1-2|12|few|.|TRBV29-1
CSVEARGGGYTF
TGCAGCGTTGAAGCACGCGGGGGGGGCTACACCTTC
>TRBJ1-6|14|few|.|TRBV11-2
CASSLPGSSSPLHF
TGTGCCAGCAGCTTACCAGGGTCTAGCTCACCCCTCCACTTT
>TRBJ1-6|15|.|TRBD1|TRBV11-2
CASSIRQGRDSPLHF
TGTGCCAGCAGCATCCGACAGGGGAGGGATTCACCCCTCCACTTT
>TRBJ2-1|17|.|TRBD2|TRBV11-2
CASSLRSRAGGQNEQFF
TGTGCCAGCAGCTTAAGAAGCCGAGCGGGGGGGCAGAATGAGCAGTTCTTC
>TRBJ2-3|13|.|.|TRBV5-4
CASSSDLTDTQYF
TGTGCCAGCAGCTCGGACCTCACAGATACGCAGTATTTT
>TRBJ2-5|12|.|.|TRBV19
CAVGPRAETQYF
TGTGCAGTAGGGCCCAGAGCCGAGACCCAGTACTTC
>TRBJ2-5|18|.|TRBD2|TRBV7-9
CASSPADETSRLQETQYF
TGTGCCAGCAGCCCTGCTGATGAGACTAGCAGACTACAAGAGACCCAGTACTTC
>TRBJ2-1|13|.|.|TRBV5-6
CASSLGQGNEQFF
TGTGCCAGCAGCTTGGGGCAGGGAAATGAGCAGTTCTTC
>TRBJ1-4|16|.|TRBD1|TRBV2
CASSSTRGPTNEKLFF
TGTGCCAGCAGTTCGACCAGGGGGCCAACTAATGAAAAACTGTTTTTT